The rows below give T cell receptor beta chains drawn from one sample of a study of OX40 agonist ivuxolimab in advanced cancers. Some clones are missing from TCRdb's copy, which holds only in-frame ones; the method was immunoSEQ multiplex PCR. The sample yields roughly 72,000 clones, about 85% seen once. Here the sequenced sample was CD4+ or CD8+ T cells sorted from blood, taken in a trial of the OX40 agonist ivuxolimab. The receptors were gathered from an adult with an advanced solid tumor such as melanoma, head and neck, liver or kidney cancer. Both conserved end residues are part of each CDR3. The D gene is left open where the match is weak. The size of a clone is reported for some rows only, either as once, few or many, or as a class for expanded clones.

>TRBV27|-|-|TRBJ2-3
TGTGCCAGCAGTACCTCCGGGACCGACAATCGGGATACGCAGTATTTT
CASSTSGTDNRDTQYF
>TRBV11-3|TRBD2|-|TRBJ2-1
TGTGCCAGCAGCTTTAGCGGGGGCCACTTAAATGAGCAGTTCTTC
CASSFSGGHLNEQFF
>TRBV9|-|many|TRBJ1-2
TGTGCCAGCAGCTCACGGTCGGACATGCACTATGGCTACACCTTC
CASSSRSDMHYGYTF
>TRBV6-5|-|-|TRBJ1-2
TGTGCCAGCAGGGACGGAAACTATGGCTACACCTTC
CASRDGNYGYTF
>TRBV7-2|TRBD2|-|TRBJ2-7
TGTGCCAGCAGCTTAATGGGGGGGTCCTACGAGCAGTACTTC
CASSLMGGSYEQYF
>TRBV6-4|-|once|TRBJ1-2
TGTGCCAGCAGAGCAGGGACGTCTTATGGCTACACCTTC
CASRAGTSYGYTF
>TRBV18|-|many|TRBJ1-1
TGTGCCAGCTCACCACGGATAAACACTGAAGCTTTCTTT
CASSPRINTEAFF
>TRBV18|-|once|TRBJ2-5
TGTGCCAGCTCAGCCGACCCGGGAAGGACCTCGAGGCAAGAGACCCAGTACTTC
CASSADPGRTSRQETQYF
>TRBV7-9|TRBD2|-|TRBJ2-3
TGTGCCAGCATCCCTATAGCGGGAGTTCCAGATACGCAGTATTTT
CASIPIAGVPDTQYF
>TRBV11-3|-|-|TRBJ2-5
TGTGCCAGCAGCTTTCCGGATGGGGGTTCAGAGACCCAGTACTTC
CASSFPDGGSETQYF
>TRBV2|-|-|TRBJ2-4
TGTGCCAGCACCGATGGCGGGCAGAGGAACATTCAGTACTTC
CASTDGGQRNIQYF
>TRBV6-5|TRBD1|-|TRBJ1-2
TGTGCCAGCAGTTACAGCGGGACAGGGTTATACTTC
CASSYSGTGLYF
>TRBV15|-|-|TRBJ1-1
TGTGCCACCAGCGGCCGGGGGCTAAGACAGGTGAACACTGAAGCTTTCTTT
CATSGRGLRQVNTEAFF
>TRBV5-1|-|-|TRBJ1-1
TGCGCCAGCAGCTTGGACAGGGTTGAAGCTTTCTTT
CASSLDRVEAFF
>TRBV25-1|-|-|TRBJ1-3
TGTGCCAGCTTTGAGGCCTATACCCACGGAAACACCATATATTTT
CASFEAYTHGNTIYF
>TRBV7-9|TRBD2|once|TRBJ2-3
TGTGCCAGCAGCCTGACTAGCGGGAGTGACGCAGATACGCAGTATTTT
CASSLTSGSDADTQYF
>TRBV7-2|TRBD1|-|TRBJ2-3
TGTGCCAGCAGCTTATTGGGACAGGGGTTCGTAGGGACCACAGATACGCAGTATTTT
CASSLLGQGFVGTTDTQYF
>TRBV6-1|-|-|TRBJ1-1
TGTGCCAGCAGCAGGCTAATTGAAGCTTTCTTT
CASSRLIEAFF
>TRBV7-2|TRBD1|-|TRBJ1-5
TGTGCCAGCAGCTTCCGACAGGGGAATCAGCCCCAGCATTTT
CASSFRQGNQPQHF
>TRBV7-2|-|-|TRBJ2-5
TGTGCCAGCAGCTTAGCGCGTCGGCAAGAGACCCAGTACTTC
CASSLARRQETQYF
>TRBV10-3|-|-|TRBJ1-2
TGTGCCATCAGCCCTTCGGGGGCAAATGGCTACACCTTC
CAISPSGANGYTF
>TRBV2|-|-|TRBJ2-7
TGTGCCAGCAGTGAGGGTTACTCCTCCTACGAGCAGTACTTC
CASSEGYSSYEQYF
>TRBV18|-|-|TRBJ1-1
TGTGCCAGCTCACCCGGCTTGAACACTGAAGCTTTCTTT
CASSPGLNTEAFF
>TRBV5-1|TRBD2|-|TRBJ2-1
TGCGCCAGCAGCCTTCCCATTGCTACCCAGGGAGGGGAGAGGAACAATGAGCAGTTCTTC
CASSLPIATQGGERNNEQFF
>TRBV30|-|-|TRBJ2-2
TGTGCCTGGAGTGCACTGGGTGCAAACACCGGGGAGCTGTTTTTT
CAWSALGANTGELFF
>TRBV4-1|-|once|TRBJ1-6
TGCGCCAGCAGCCAAGATCTGGGCCAGGGTCCAAGCTCCTATAATTCACCCCTCCACTTT
CASSQDLGQGPSSYNSPLHF
>TRBV28|-|-|TRBJ2-7
TGTGCCAGCACCCTATCCGGGGGAGACACCTACGAGCAGTACTTC
CASTLSGGDTYEQYF
>TRBV6-4|-|-|TRBJ2-3
TGTGCCAGCAGTCCGGATCCAGCGGAGGGGCGGGATACGCAGTATTTT
CASSPDPAEGRDTQYF
>TRBV27|-|-|TRBJ2-5
TGTGCCAACAGTCCCGGTCTAGCGCTTGAGACCCAGTACTTC
CANSPGLALETQYF
>TRBV29-1|TRBD1|-|TRBJ1-1
TGCAGCGTCTGTCAGGGGGCGGGTGCTGAAGCTTTCTTT
CSVCQGAGAEAFF
>TRBV5-4|TRBD1|-|TRBJ1-1
TGTGCCAGCAGCTTGGAGGGACAGGGGGGTGTCGGCACTGAAGCTTTCTTT
CASSLEGQGGVGTEAFF
>TRBV7-8|TRBD2|-|TRBJ2-5
TGTGCCAGCAGCTGGGCATTAGCGGGGGGTGATGGTCTAACAGAGACCCAGTACTTC
CASSWALAGGDGLTETQYF
>TRBV6-4|-|-|TRBJ2-3
TGTGCCAGCAGTGAGGCAGGGGGCACAGATACGCAGTATTTT
CASSEAGGTDTQYF
>TRBV5-4|TRBD1|once|TRBJ2-3
TGTGCCAGCAGCTTGGCCGTCCGTGGGACAGCTAGCACAGATACGCAGTATTTT
CASSLAVRGTASTDTQYF
>TRBV6-6|-|-|TRBJ1-2
TGTGCCAGCAGTTACTCCCAGGGGACCTATGGCTACACCTTC
CASSYSQGTYGYTF
>TRBV18|-|-|TRBJ2-7
TGTGCCAGCTCACCACCAGGATCGGCCAGTCTTCGCGAGCAGTACTTC
CASSPPGSASLREQYF
>TRBV4-2|-|-|TRBJ1-4
TGTGCCAGCAGCCAAGATCTGGGTATACCGGCAAAACTGTTTTTT
CASSQDLGIPAKLFF
>TRBV19|-|-|TRBJ2-2
TGTGCCAGTCGGGTTCGCGGCACCGGGGAGCTGTTTTTT
CASRVRGTGELFF
>TRBV5-1|TRBD1|once|TRBJ1-1
TGCGCCAGCAGCAAAGGGACAGAGAACACTGAAGCTTTCTTT
CASSKGTENTEAFF